The T cell receptor (beta chain) under discussion was sequenced for a study of graft-versus-host responses after intestinal transplantation. The researchers put about 200,000 CFSE-labeled responder cells into plates with about 200,000 irradiated, violet-dye-labeled stimulator cells. Proliferating CFSE-low CD3+CD4+ and CD3+CD8+ responders were sorted after the reaction. TCRdb keeps only in-frame clones here, not all; method: immunoSEQ multiplex PCR. Here the sample spans 11,000 to 15,000 clones, more than 30% being singletons. V shed 4 bases and J shed 6 bases, with 15 bases lying between them. The germline V gene encodes CDR1 MGHRA and CDR2 YSYEKL. The CDR3 has 15 amino acids.

The V call is TRBV4-1, the J call TRBJ2-2, with D possibly being TRBD2 (6 bases). This sequence was found in a human patient who received an intestinal transplant. Specimen: alloreactive CD8+ T cells from a mixed lymphocyte reaction culture, collected before intestinal transplant. Subset specified: CFSE-low proliferating T cells sorted from roughly six-day pre-transplant mixed lymphocyte reaction (GvH or HvG direction). This chain's CDR3 is CASSPLGGEAGELFF. Written as DNA, the CDR3 is TGCGCCAGCAGCCCCCTCGGCGGGGAGGCCGGGGAGCTGTTTTTT.